Presented here are 10 T cell receptor beta chains from one specimen sequenced in a study of molecular identifiers for immune sequencing clone quantification. MiXCR, applied by TCRdb to the PCR reads, yields one record per CDR3 protein. This table holds 460,000 or so distinct CDR3 sequences, over 20% found once. What was sequenced was naive CD8+ T cells from blood, with Jurkat cell RNA spiked in. Subset given: FACS-sorted CD8+CD4-CCR7+CD45RA+ naive T cells. All receptors come from a human donor in good health. Some libraries in this study had Jurkat cell RNA spiked in.

The chain recombines TRBV27 with TRBJ2-1, with 12 bases identical to TRBD2. J lost 4 bases, V lost 4 bases, and 11 bases had no gene match. Germline V gene lookup returns CDR1 MNHEY and CDR2 SMNVEV (reference sequence). CDR3 length: 18 amino acids. CDR3 nucleotides: TGTGCCAGCAGTTCTCCTCACGTGACTAGCGGGAGTTACAATGAGCAGTTCTTC. As protein: CASSSPHVTSGSYNEQFF.

This clonotype was recorded at least ten times. The chain uses TRBV3-1 and TRBJ2-5, with D possibly being TRBD1 (5 bases). The CDR3 is 13 amino acids. Trimming stripped 0 bases from V and 3 bases from J, with 5 bases between. Germline V gene data show CDR1 as LGHDT and CDR2 as YNNKEL (reference sequence). CDR3 in DNA: TGTGCCAGCAGCCAAGAAGGGGAAGAGACCCAGTACTTC. This encodes CASSQEGEETQYF.

This clonotype occurred a few times. One junction end disagrees with the germline gene, perhaps due to a read error. J is TRBJ1-1 and V is TRBV7-4, with D possibly being TRBD1 (6 bases). The CDR3 length is 13 residues. Germline V gene lookup returns CDR1 SGHVT and CDR2 SQSDAQ. CDR3 region: CASSLEGRTEVFF. For the CDR3, the DNA is TGTGCCAGCAGTTTAGAGGGACGGACAGAAGTCTTCTTT.

On this clonotype itself: Mismatch with germline at one junction end may stem from a read error. This rearrangement joins TRBV7-7 to TRBJ2-5; 12 bases are a match to TRBD1. The CDR3 contains 17 residues. Germline assignment: CDR1 SSHAT and CDR2 FNYEAQ (reference sequence). CDR3 in amino acids: CASSSPSGTGGEETQYF. The CDR3 nucleotides are TGTGCTAGCAGCTCACCTTCCGGGACAGGGGGCGAGGAGACCCAGTACTTC.

This clonotype was seen repeatedly, ten times or more. The rearrangement uses TRBV25-1 and TRBJ1-2; D gene ambiguous. CDR1 and CDR2 from the germline V gene are MGHDK and SYGVNS. The CDR3 totals 14 residues. V was pared by 5 bases and J by 1 base, with 11 bases between. The CDR3 sequence: CASSSRFFNYGYTF. DNA for the CDR3: TGTGCCAGCAGTAGTCGGTTCTTTAACTATGGCTACACCTTC.

V gene TRBV27 combines with J gene TRBJ2-1; 8 positions match TRBD1. V gave up 3 bases and J gave up 6 bases; unmatched junction bases: 4. From germline, CDR1 is MNHEY and CDR2 SMNVEV (reference sequence). The CDR3 has 14 amino acids. The CDR3 nucleotides read TGTGCCAGCAGTTTTTCAGGGGGCTTCAATGAGCAGTTCTTC. The encoded protein is CASSFSGGFNEQFF.

This clonotype came up many times. The chain is built from TRBV6-2 or TRBV6-3 and TRBJ1-5, with 9 bases lining up with TRBD1. Looked up from germline, CDR1 is MNHEY and CDR2 is SVGEGT. With 6 bases clipped from V and 4 bases from J, the junction kept 4 bases outside the gene matches. The CDR3 loop spans 14 amino acids. DNA of the CDR3: TGTGCCAGCAGGTCGACAGGGGGTAATCAGCCCCAGCATTTT. This codes for CASRSTGGNQPQHF.

This clonotype was observed at least ten times. The V gene is TRBV6-2 or TRBV6-3, the J gene TRBJ1-1; the D gene is possibly TRBD1 (6 bases). Trimming removed 6 bases at V and 2 bases at J, with 16 bases between. The CDR3 sequence is 15 residues long. Germline CDR1 MNHEY, CDR2 SVGEGT. The CDR3 DNA is TGTGCCAGCAGCCCCTTCAGGGGACCAAACACTGAAGCTTTCTTT. Translation: CASSPFRGPNTEAFF.

This clonotype was detected only a few times. V is TRBV6-2 or TRBV6-3 and J is TRBJ1-1, with D hard to call. This CDR3 has 15 residues. V lost 4 bases to trimming and J lost 5 bases, with 17 bases between them. Germline CDR1 and CDR2: MNHEY and SVGEGT. The CDR3 is CASSLNMLGRTEAFF. Here the CDR3 DNA reads TGTGCCAGCAGTTTAAATATGTTAGGGAGAACTGAAGCTTTCTTT.

Concerning this clonotype: A much larger clone lies one base from this, so it may be a read error. The rearrangement joins TRBV6-5 to TRBJ1-5, with D perhaps matching TRBD1 (6 bases). This CDR3 has 15 residues. Germline loops: CDR1 MNHEY, CDR2 SVGAGI. V dropped 0 bases and J dropped 4 bases, with 10 bases sitting between them. CDR3 residues: CASSYSGTTNQPQHF. Here the CDR3 DNA reads TGTGCCAGCAGTTACTCGGGGACAACAAATCAGCCCCAGCATTTT.